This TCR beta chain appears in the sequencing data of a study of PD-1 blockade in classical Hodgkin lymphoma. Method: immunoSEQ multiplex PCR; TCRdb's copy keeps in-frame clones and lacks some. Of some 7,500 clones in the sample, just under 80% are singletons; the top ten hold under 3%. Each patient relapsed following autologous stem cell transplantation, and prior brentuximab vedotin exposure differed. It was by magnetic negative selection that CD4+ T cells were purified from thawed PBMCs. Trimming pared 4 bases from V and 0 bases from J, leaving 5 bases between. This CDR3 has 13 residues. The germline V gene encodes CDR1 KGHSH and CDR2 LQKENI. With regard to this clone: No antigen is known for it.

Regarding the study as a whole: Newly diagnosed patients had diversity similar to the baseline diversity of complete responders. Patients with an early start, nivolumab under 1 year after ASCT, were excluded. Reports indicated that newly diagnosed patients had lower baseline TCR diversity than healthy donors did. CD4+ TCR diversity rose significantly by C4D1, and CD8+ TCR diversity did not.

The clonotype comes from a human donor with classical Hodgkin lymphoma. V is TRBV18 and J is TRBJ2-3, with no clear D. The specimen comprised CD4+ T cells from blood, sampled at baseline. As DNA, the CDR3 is TGTGCCAGCTCACGCCAAAGCACAGATACGCAGTATTTT. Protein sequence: CASSRQSTDTQYF. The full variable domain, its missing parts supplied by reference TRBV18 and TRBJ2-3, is NAGVMQNPRHLVRRRGQEARLRCSPMKGHSHVYWYRQLPEEGLKFMVYLQKENIIDESGMPKERFSAEFPKEGPSILRIQQVVRGDSAAYFCASSRQSTDTQYFGPGTRLTVL.